This T cell receptor (beta chain) was recorded in a study of T cells in narcolepsy. Findings of the study overall: HCRT-specific and TRIB2-specific autoreactive clonotypes appeared among same-patient CSF and blood CD4+ clonotypes.

TCRdb's table, derived via immunoSEQ multiplex PCR, lists solely in-frame clones and lacks some. The table has about 17,000 clones, 65% to 90% seen once. This clone came up once. What it recognizes is unknown. From germline, CDR1 is SGHTA and CDR2 FQGNSA. With 5 bases removed from V and 6 bases from J, the gap between germline ends came to 10 bases. CDR3 length equals 12 residues. The receptor was isolated from a human donor in good health. The sequenced sample consisted of memory (CD45RA-) CD4+ T cells from blood. The V gene is TRBV7-2, the J gene TRBJ1-1; a weak D match, TRBD1 (5 bases). The CDR3: CASSARGSEAFF. The CDR3 DNA is TGTGCCAGCAGCGCAAGGGGTTCTGAAGCTTTCTTT.